This TCR beta chain was captured in a study of Graves' ophthalmopathy and Graves' hyperthyroidism. CDR3 length: 13 amino acids. Trimming stripped 2 bases from V and 4 bases from J, with 8 bases between. As the template, RNA transcripts were used to amplify TCR beta CDR3 regions. HTBI-primed RT-PCR formed the first round, and a multiplex PCR formed the second. Via MiXCR, TCRdb re-called the multiplex PCR reads, giving one row per CDR3 protein. Of 400,000 or so distinct CDR3 sequences in the sample, about 18% were seen once. The clonotype was recovered from an adult woman with stable Graves' hyperthyroidism. Sequenced material: peripheral blood. This sequence joins TRBV12-3 or TRBV12-4 and TRBJ1-2, with D unresolved. The CDR3 sequence is CASSLPASYGYTF. DNA of the CDR3: TGTGCCAGCAGTTTACCCGCTTCCTATGGCTACACCTTC.